A selection of T cell receptor beta chains follows, all from one sample in a study of T cell repertoires in cytomegalovirus infection. One entry per CDR3 protein results from TCRdb running MiXCR on the reads. This sample yields 400,000 or so distinct CDR3 sequences, of which approximately 32% are seen a single time; 12% to 15% belongs to the top ten. Sequenced material: PBMCs. Receptor source: a human donor in good health (CMV status not recorded). Some clones in this sample may be carry-over from other donors' samples. Each CDR3 is given with its conserved first and last residue. A D gene is named only where the DNA matches it firmly. Expanded clones are given a class, and other clones once, few, many or no size at all.

J gene | D gene | V gene | clone size | CDR3 protein | CDR3 DNA
TRBJ2-1 | TRBD1 | TRBV11-2 | - | CASSLDRGGNEQFF | TGTGCCAGCAGCCTGGACAGGGGCGGGAATGAGCAGTTCTTC
TRBJ2-3 | TRBD2 | TRBV10-3 | - | CATAGGGTDTQYF | TGTGCCACCGCGGGGGGCGGCACAGATACGCAGTATTTT
TRBJ2-7 | - | TRBV11-2 | - | CASSLGVDYEQYF | TGTGCCAGCAGCTTAGGGGTTGACTACGAGCAGTACTTC
TRBJ2-7 | - | TRBV7-9 | - | CAKDHRFYEQYF | TGTGCCAAGGACCACAGATTCTACGAGCAGTACTTC
TRBJ2-1 | TRBD1 | TRBV12-3/TRBV12-4 | few | CASKSTGAEQFF | TGTGCCAGCAAATCCACAGGGGCTGAGCAGTTCTTC
TRBJ2-7 | TRBD1 | TRBV7-2 | many | CASSARTGGLTYEQYF | TGTGCCAGCAGCGCCCGGACAGGGGGTCTCACCTACGAGCAGTACTTC
TRBJ1-5 | TRBD1 | TRBV24-1 | - | CATSEATGVNQPQHF | TGTGCCACCAGTGAAGCGACAGGGGTCAATCAGCCCCAGCATTTT
TRBJ2-1 | - | TRBV12-3/TRBV12-4 | few | CASRPPGTPRNEQFF | TGTGCCAGCAGACCGCCCGGGACTCCAAGGAATGAGCAGTTCTTC
TRBJ2-5 | - | TRBV2 | - | CASRGRSREETQYF | TGTGCCAGCAGGGGACGCTCCCGGGAGGAGACCCAGTACTTC
TRBJ2-1 | TRBD2 | TRBV20-1 | few | CSASPLAGGYEQFF | TGCAGTGCCTCCCCACTAGCGGGGGGCTATGAGCAGTTCTTC
TRBJ2-3 | - | TRBV5-4 | - | CASSLLRGTDTQYF | TGTGCCAGCAGCTTGCTGAGGGGTACAGATACGCAGTATTTT
TRBJ2-5 | - | TRBV12-3/TRBV12-4 | few | CASSTRTQSGETQYF | TGTGCCAGCAGTACCCGGACCCAAAGTGGGGAGACCCAGTACTTC
TRBJ2-3 | TRBD2 | TRBV7-2 | many | CASSPRLSGGTSTDTQYF | TGTGCCAGCAGCCCCCGATTGAGCGGGGGGACTAGCACAGATACGCAGTATTTT
TRBJ2-2 | - | TRBV12-3/TRBV12-4 | - | CASSFRAGELFF | TGTGCCAGCAGTTTTCGCGCCGGGGAGCTGTTTTTT
TRBJ1-6 | - | TRBV7-8 | many | CASSYGPKSDNSPLHF | TGTGCCAGCAGCTACGGACCAAAGAGCGATAATTCACCCCTCCACTTT
TRBJ1-1 | TRBD1 | TRBV20-1 | few | CSAPDRAYTEAFF | TGCAGTGCGCCCGACAGGGCTTACACTGAAGCTTTCTTT